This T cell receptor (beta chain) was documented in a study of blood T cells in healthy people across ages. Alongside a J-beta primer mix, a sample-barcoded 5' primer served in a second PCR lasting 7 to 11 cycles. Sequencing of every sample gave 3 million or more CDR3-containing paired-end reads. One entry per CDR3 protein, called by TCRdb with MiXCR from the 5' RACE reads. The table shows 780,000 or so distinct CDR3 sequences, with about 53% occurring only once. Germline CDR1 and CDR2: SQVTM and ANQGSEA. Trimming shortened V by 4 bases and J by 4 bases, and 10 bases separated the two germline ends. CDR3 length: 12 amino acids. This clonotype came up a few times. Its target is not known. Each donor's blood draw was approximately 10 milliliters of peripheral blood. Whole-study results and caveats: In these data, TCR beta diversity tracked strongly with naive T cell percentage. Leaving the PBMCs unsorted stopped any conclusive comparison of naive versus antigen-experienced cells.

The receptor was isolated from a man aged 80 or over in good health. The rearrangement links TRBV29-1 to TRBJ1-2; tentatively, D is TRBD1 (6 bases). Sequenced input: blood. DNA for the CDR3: TGCAGCGTTGCACAGGGAGCCTATGGCTACACCTTC. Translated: CSVAQGAYGYTF.